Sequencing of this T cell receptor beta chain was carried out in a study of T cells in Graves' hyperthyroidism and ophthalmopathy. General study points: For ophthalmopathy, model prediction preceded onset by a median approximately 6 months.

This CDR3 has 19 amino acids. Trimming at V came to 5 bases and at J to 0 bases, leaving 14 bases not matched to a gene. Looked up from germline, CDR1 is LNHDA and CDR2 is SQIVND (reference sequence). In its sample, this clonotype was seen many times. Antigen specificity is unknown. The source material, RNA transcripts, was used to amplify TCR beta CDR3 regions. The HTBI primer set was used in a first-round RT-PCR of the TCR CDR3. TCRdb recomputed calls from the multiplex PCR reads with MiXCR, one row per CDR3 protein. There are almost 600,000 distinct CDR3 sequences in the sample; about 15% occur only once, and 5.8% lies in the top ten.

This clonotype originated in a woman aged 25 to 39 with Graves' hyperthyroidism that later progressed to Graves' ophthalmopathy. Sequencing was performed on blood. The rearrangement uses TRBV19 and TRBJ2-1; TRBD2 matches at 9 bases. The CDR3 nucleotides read TGTGCCAGTAGTCCCTATGGGGCGGGAGGGAAGAGCTCCTACAATGAGCAGTTCTTC. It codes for CASSPYGAGGKSSYNEQFF. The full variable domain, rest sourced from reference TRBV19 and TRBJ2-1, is DGGITQSPKYLFRKEGQNVTLSCEQNLNHDAMYWYRQDPGQGLRLIYYSQIVNDFQKGDIAEGYSVSREKKESFPLTVTSAQKNPTAFYLCASSPYGAGGKSSYNEQFFGPGTRLTVL.